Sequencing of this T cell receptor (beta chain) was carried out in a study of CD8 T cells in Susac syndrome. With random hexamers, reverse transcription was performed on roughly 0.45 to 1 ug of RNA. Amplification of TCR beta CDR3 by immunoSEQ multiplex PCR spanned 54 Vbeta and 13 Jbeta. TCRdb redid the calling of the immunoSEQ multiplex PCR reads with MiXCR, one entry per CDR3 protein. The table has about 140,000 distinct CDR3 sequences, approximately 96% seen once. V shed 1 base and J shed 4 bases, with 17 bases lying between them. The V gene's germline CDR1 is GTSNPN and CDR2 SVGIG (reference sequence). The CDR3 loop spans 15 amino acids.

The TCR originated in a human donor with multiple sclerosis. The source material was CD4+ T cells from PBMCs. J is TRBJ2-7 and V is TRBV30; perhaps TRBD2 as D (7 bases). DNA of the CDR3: TGTGCCTGGAGTGATCCGGGACACGGGGGGTACGAGCAGTACTTC. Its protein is CAWSDPGHGGYEQYF.